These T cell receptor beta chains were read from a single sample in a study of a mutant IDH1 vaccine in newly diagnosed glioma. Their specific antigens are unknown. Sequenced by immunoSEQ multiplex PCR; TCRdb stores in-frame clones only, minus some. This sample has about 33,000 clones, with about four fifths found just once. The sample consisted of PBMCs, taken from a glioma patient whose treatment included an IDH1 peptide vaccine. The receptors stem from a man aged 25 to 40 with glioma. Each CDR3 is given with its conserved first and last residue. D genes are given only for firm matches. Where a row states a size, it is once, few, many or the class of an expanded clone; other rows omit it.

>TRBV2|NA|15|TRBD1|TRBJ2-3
TGTGCCAGCAGGCGACAGGGTTTTGGCACAGATACGCAGTATTTT
CASRRQGFGTDTQYF
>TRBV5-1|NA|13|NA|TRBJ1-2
TGCGCCAGCAGCTTGACCAGGAACTATGGCTACACCTTC
CASSLTRNYGYTF
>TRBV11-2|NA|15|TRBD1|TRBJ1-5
TGTGCCAGCAGCTTAGACCCACAGGGGGATCAGCCCCAGCATTTT
CASSLDPQGDQPQHF
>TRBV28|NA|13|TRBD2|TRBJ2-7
TGTGCCAGCAGACAGGCGGGGGCCTACGAGCAGTACTTC
CASRQAGAYEQYF
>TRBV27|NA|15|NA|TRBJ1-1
TGTGCCAGCAGGCCCTCGGGCGGGGTTGGCACTGAAGCTTTCTTT
CASRPSGGVGTEAFF
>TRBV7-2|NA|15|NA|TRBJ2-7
TGTGCCAGCAGCTCCACGGGTTGGGGATCCTACGAGCAGTACTTC
CASSSTGWGSYEQYF
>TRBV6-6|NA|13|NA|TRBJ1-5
TGTGCCAGCAGCAAAGGAAGCAATCAGCCCCAGCATTTT
CASSKGSNQPQHF
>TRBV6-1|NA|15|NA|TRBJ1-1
TGTGCCAGCAGTGAAGGGTACAGGCAGAACACTGAAGCTTTCTTT
CASSEGYRQNTEAFF
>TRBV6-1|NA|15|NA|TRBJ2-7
TGTGCCAGCAGTGAAGCGAGCGGATTCTCCTACGAGCAGTACTTC
CASSEASGFSYEQYF
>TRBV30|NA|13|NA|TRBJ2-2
TGTGCCTGGAATAAGGGAGACACCGGGGAGCTGTTTTTT
CAWNKGDTGELFF
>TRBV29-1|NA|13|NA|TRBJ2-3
TGCAGCGTTGGTAGCGGATTCACAGATACGCAGTATTTT
CSVGSGFTDTQYF
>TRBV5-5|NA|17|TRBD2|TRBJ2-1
TGTGCCAGCAGCTTGTATGTAGCGGGGGTGTCCTACAATGAGCAGTTCTTC
CASSLYVAGVSYNEQFF
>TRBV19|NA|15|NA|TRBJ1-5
TGTGCCAGTAGTATCTACAGCTTCGGGGATCAGCCCCAGCATTTT
CASSIYSFGDQPQHF
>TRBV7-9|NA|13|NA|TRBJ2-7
TGTGCCAGCAGCCAGGCGGGGTTCTACGAGCAGTACTTC
CASSQAGFYEQYF
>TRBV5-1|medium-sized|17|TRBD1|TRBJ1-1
TGCGCCAGCAGCTTGCGTACAGGGGGCCCGGTGAACACTGAAGCTTTCTTT
CASSLRTGGPVNTEAFF
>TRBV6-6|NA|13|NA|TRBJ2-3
TGTGCCAGCAGTTACGAACCCACAGATACGCAGTATTTT
CASSYEPTDTQYF
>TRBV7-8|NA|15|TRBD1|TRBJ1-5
TGTGCCAGCAGCGCCGGACAGGGGACGGGTCAGCCCCAGCATTTT
CASSAGQGTGQPQHF
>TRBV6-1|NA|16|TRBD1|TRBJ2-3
TGTGCCAGCAGTGGGTCGGGACAGATAGGCACAGATACGCAGTATTTT
CASSGSGQIGTDTQYF
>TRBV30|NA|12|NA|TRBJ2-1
TGTGCCTGGACTCGCCTTAGCGGAGAGCAGTTCTTC
CAWTRLSGEQFF
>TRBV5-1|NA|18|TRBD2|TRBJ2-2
TGCGCCAGCAGCTTGGCCGGACTAGCGGGAGAAAACACCGGGGAGCTGTTTTTT
CASSLAGLAGENTGELFF
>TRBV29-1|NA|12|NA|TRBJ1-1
TGCAGCGCCCGGGGGCAAGGCACTGAAGCTTTCTTT
CSARGQGTEAFF
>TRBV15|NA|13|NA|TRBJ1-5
TGTGCCACCAGCCCCGCTCGCGGTCAGCCCCAGCATTTT
CATSPARGQPQHF
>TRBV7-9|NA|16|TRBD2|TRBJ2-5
TGTGCCAGCAGTGCTCAAAGACTAGCGGGAGAAGAGACCCAGTACTTC
CASSAQRLAGEETQYF
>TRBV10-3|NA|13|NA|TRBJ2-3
TGTGCCATCAAACCGGTAGCAGCAGATACGCAGTATTTT
CAIKPVAADTQYF
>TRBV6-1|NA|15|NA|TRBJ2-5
TGTGCCAGCAGTGCCGGACCTAGGTACCAAGAGACCCAGTACTTC
CASSAGPRYQETQYF
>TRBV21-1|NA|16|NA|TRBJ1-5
TGTGCCAGCAGCAGAGAGGACAGGGGTAGCAATCAGCCCCAGCATTTT
CASSREDRGSNQPQHF
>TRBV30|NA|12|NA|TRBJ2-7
TGTGCCTGGAGTGTAGGGGAGTACGAGCAGTACTTC
CAWSVGEYEQYF
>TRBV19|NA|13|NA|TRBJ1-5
TGTGCCAGTACTGAGAGGGGGGACCAGCCCCAGCATTTT
CASTERGDQPQHF
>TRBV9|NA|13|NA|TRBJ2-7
TGTGCCAGCAGCGTAGGACTAACCTACGAGCAGTACTTC
CASSVGLTYEQYF
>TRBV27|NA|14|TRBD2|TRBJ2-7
TGTGCCAGCAAGTTCAGCGGGAGCTCCTACGAGCAGTACTTC
CASKFSGSSYEQYF
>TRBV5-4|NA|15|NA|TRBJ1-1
TGTGCCAGCAGATTGGGCCAGGGGAGGGAAACTGAAGCTTTCTTT
CASRLGQGRETEAFF
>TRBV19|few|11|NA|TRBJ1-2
TGTGCCAGTAGGGATAACTATGGCTACACCTTC
CASRDNYGYTF
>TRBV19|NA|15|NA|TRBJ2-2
TGTGCCAGTAGTGATGGGGGGGCTAACACCGGGGAGCTGTTTTTT
CASSDGGANTGELFF
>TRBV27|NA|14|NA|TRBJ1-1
TGTGCCAGCAGTTTAACTCGGGGGGGTACTGAAGCTTTCTTT
CASSLTRGGTEAFF
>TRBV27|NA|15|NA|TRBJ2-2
TGTGCCAGCAGCCCGAGGGACGGACTCACCGGGGAGCTGTTTTTT
CASSPRDGLTGELFF
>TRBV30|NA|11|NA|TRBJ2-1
TGTGCCTGTCGCAGCCACAATGAGCAGTTCTTC
CACRSHNEQFF
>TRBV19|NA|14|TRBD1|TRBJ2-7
TGTGCCAGTAGTATGGGCAGGGGGCCCAACGAGCAGTACTTC
CASSMGRGPNEQYF
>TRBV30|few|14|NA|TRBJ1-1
TGTGCCTGGATTATTCGAATTTTGAACACTGAAGCTTTCTTT
CAWIIRILNTEAFF
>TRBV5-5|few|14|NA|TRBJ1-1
TGTGCCAGCAGCCGGGGGCCAGCGAACACTGAAGCTTTCTTT
CASSRGPANTEAFF
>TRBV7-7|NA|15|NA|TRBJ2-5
TGTGCCAGCAGCAAACAGGACTCGTTTCAAGAGACCCAGTACTTC
CASSKQDSFQETQYF
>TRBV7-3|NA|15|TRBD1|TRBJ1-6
TGTGCCAGCAGCTCCAGCGACAGGGGGCGTTCACCCCTCCACTTT
CASSSSDRGRSPLHF
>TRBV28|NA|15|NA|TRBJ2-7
TGTGCCAGCAGCCTCACAAGGGGGAACTTCTACGAGCAGTACTTC
CASSLTRGNFYEQYF
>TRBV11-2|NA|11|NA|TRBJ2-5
TGTGCCAGCAGCGCTAAAGAGACCCAGTACTTC
CASSAKETQYF
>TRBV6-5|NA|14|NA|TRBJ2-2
TGTGCCAGCAGTTATTCGACTACTGCCGGGGAGCTGTTTTTT
CASSYSTTAGELFF
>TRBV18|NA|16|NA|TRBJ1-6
TGTGCCAGCTCACCGGGACTTCCTCAGGGGAATTCACCCCTCCACTTT
CASSPGLPQGNSPLHF
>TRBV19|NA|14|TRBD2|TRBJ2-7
TGTGCCAGTAGTAGGACTAGCGGGACCTACGAGCAGTACTTC
CASSRTSGTYEQYF
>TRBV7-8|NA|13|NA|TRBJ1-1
TGTGCCAGCAGCTTAGGGGGTCAGACCGAAGCTTTCTTT
CASSLGGQTEAFF
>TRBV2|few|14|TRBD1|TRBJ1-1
TGTGCCAGCATCCGTACAGGGGGGGACACTGAAGCTTTCTTT
CASIRTGGDTEAFF
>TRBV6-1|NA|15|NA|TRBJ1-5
TGTGCCAGCAGTGAAGCCGAGGGATGGAATCAGCCCCAGCATTTT
CASSEAEGWNQPQHF
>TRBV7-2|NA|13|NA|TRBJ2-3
TGTGCCAGCAGCTTAAACTTGCCAGATACGCAGTATTTT
CASSLNLPDTQYF
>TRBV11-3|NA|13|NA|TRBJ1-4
TGTGCCAGCAGCCTTGGTCCTAATGAAAAACTGTTTTTT
CASSLGPNEKLFF
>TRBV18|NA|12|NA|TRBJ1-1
TGTGCCAGCTCACCGGACCAACGCAAAGCTTTCTTT
CASSPDQRKAFF
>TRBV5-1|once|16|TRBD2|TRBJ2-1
TGCGCCAGCAGCTTGGGCCCAGCGGGGGGGCACAGGGAGCAGTTCTTC
CASSLGPAGGHREQFF
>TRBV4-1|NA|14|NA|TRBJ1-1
TGCGCCAGCAGCCAAGAGGGTTATGACACTGAAGCTTTCTTT
CASSQEGYDTEAFF
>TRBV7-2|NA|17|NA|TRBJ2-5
TGTGCCAGCAGACTCCGGGCGGCAGGGGCCACCCAAGAGACCCAGTACTTC
CASRLRAAGATQETQYF
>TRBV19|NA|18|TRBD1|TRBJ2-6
TGTGCCAGTAGTATAACCTCGGGACAGGGCTCTGGGGCCAACGTCCTGACTTTC
CASSITSGQGSGANVLTF
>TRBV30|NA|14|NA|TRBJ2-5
TGTGCCTGGAGTGTACCGACAGGCCAAGAGACCCAGTACTTC
CAWSVPTGQETQYF
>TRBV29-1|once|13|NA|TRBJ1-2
TGCAGCGTTGAAGACTCACAGAACTATGGCTACACCTTC
CSVEDSQNYGYTF
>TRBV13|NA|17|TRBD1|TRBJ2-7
TGTGCCAGCAGCTTAGGCTACGACAGGGGCCAAACCTACGAGCAGTACTTC
CASSLGYDRGQTYEQYF